What follows are 16 T cell receptor beta chains derived from one specimen sequenced in a study of post-analysis software for immune sequencing data. Whole-study findings and limits: Compared with controls, patients had more of five or six TRBV segments, including TRBV5-6, TRBV5-1 and TRBV20-1.

Unique molecular identifiers tagged the TCR beta cDNA libraries. TCRdb itself ran the PCR reads through MiXCR, one entry per CDR3 protein. This sample has under 900,000 distinct CDR3 sequences, with roughly half found just once. No antigen has been identified for these receptors. Sequencing was done on a sample of blood. These receptors were collected from a girl aged 5-17 years with multiple sclerosis.

This clonotype was observed a few times. V gene TRBV15 combines with J gene TRBJ2-7; TRBD2 matches at 10 bases. The CDR3 sequence is 13 residues long. The V gene's germline CDR1 is LNHNV and CDR2 YYDKDF (reference sequence). V shed 5 bases, J shed 3 bases, and the junction held 1 base outside the gene matches. DNA for the CDR3: TGTGCCACCAGCGGACTAGCGGACTACGAGCAGTACTTC. Translating gives CATSGLADYEQYF.

The rearrangement links TRBV12-3 or TRBV12-4 to TRBJ2-5, with D maybe TRBD1 (7 bases). This CDR3 contains 18 residues. V shed 6 bases and J shed 1 base, with 24 bases lying between them. The CDR3 loop reads CASSPGSAGQLVQETQYF. In DNA, the CDR3 is TGTGCCAGCAGCCCAGGAAGCGCGGGACAGCTAGTCCAAGAGACCCAGTACTTC.

The chain recombines TRBV14 with TRBJ2-1; 8 bases are shared with TRBD2. Unmatched junction bases numbered 8, after V lost 0 bases and J lost 4 bases. Germline-derived CDR1 and CDR2 are SGHDN and FVKESK. This CDR3 comprises 17 residues. The CDR3 protein is CASSQDGAGGDYNEQFF. Written as DNA, the CDR3 is TGTGCCAGCAGCCAAGACGGGGCGGGGGGCGATTACAATGAGCAGTTCTTC.

With respect to this clonotype: At one of its ends the junction is not consistent with the germline gene, which may arise from a read error. CDR3 region: CVSSQEQGILSEQYF. CDR3 bases: TGTGTCAGCAGCCAAGAACAGGGAATCCTCTCCGAGCAGTACTTC. The chain joins TRBV3-1 to TRBJ2-5; weak D call: TRBD1 (6 bases). The DNA end lines up better with TRBJ2-7; the J call may be wrong. Germline CDR1 LGHDT, CDR2 YNNKEL (reference sequence). The CDR3 loop spans 15 amino acids.

This chain's CDR3 is CASSGDRNTEAFF. The CDR3 bases are TGTGCCAGCAGTGGGGACAGGAACACTGAAGCTTTCTTT. The chain carries TRBV3-1 and TRBJ1-1, with 7 bases matching TRBD1. The germline CDR1 and CDR2 sequences are LGHDT and YNNKEL (reference sequence). This CDR3 is built from 13 residues. J was trimmed by 1 base and V by 6 bases; bases with no gene match: 2.

The chain links TRBV5-1 to TRBJ2-4, with TRBD1 identical over 10 bases. The DNA end is more similar to TRBJ2-7, so the J call may be wrong. The germline V gene has CDR1 SGHRS and CDR2 YFSETQ. There are 15 residues in the CDR3. DNA for the CDR3: TGCGCCAGCAGCTTGACCGGGACAGGGGTCGACGAGCAGTACTTC. This encodes CASSLTGTGVDEQYF.

This clonotype was observed a few times. This sequence joins TRBV20-1 and TRBJ2-7; D may be TRBD1 (5 bases). Per the germline V gene, CDR1 is DFQATT and CDR2 is SNEGSKA (reference sequence). Trimming took off 5 bases at V and 1 base at J, with 12 bases between the two ends. The CDR3 has 13 amino acids. The CDR3: CSASDSKSYEQYF. For the CDR3, the DNA is TGCAGTGCTTCCGACAGCAAATCCTACGAGCAGTACTTC.

This clonotype was counted only a few times. The J gene is TRBJ2-7, the V gene TRBV7-2, with no clear D. The CDR3 spans 12 residues. Trimming pared 0 bases from V and 6 bases from J, leaving 6 bases between. The germline CDR1 and CDR2 sequences are SGHTA and FQGNSA. CDR3 DNA sequence: TGTGCCAGCAGCTTAGCAAGGCGCGAGCAGTACTTC. Translating gives CASSLARREQYF.

CDR3 bases: TGCAGCGTAGGAACGCGACAGGCCTACGAGCAGTACTTC. Its protein product is CSVGTRQAYEQYF. The chain joins TRBV29-1 to TRBJ2-4; D might be TRBD1 (6 bases). The J call is uncertain, as TRBJ2-7 better fits the DNA end. Per germline, CDR1 SQVTM and CDR2 ANQGSEA. This CDR3 is 13 amino acids long.

This clonotype was recorded only once. The chain is built from TRBV12-5 and TRBJ2-3, with TRBD1 matching 7 bases. Germline V lookup: CDR1 LGHNT, CDR2 FRNRAP. This CDR3 contains 16 residues. The V and J ends lost 6 bases and 3 bases, in that order; junction bases with no gene match: 12. CDR3 in DNA: TGTGCTAGTGGACCCGGACAGGCCCCTTTAACAGATACGCAGTATTTT. It is translated as CASGPGQAPLTDTQYF.

The rearrangement uses TRBV5-1 and TRBJ2-1, with a weak D call TRBD2 (5 bases). The germline V and J ends were trimmed by 4 bases and 13 bases, with 15 bases remaining between them. The CDR3 runs to 12 residues. Germline-derived CDR1 and CDR2 are SGHRS and YFSETQ. DNA for the CDR3: TGCGCCAGCAGCCTGGAAGCGGAGACCCAGTTCTTC. This gives the protein CASSLEAETQFF.

V gene TRBV29-1 combines with J gene TRBJ2-6; TRBD1 might be the D (6 bases). V was trimmed by 5 bases and J by 1 base, leaving 9 bases between them. The CDR3 totals 14 residues. The V gene's germline CDR1 is SQVTM and CDR2 ANQGSEA. The CDR3 sequence: CSVTTGSGANVLTF. In nucleotides, the CDR3 is TGCAGCGTTACTACAGGGTCTGGGGCCAACGTCCTGACTTTC.

The rearrangement uses TRBV20-1 and TRBJ2-5, with 9 nucleotides matching TRBD1. The CDR3 has 14 residues. From germline, CDR1 is DFQATT and CDR2 SNEGSKA (reference sequence). V shed 5 bases and J 5 bases; nucleotides not matched to a gene: 9. DNA of the CDR3: TGCAGTGCTGACCCAGGGACAGGGATGGAGACCCAGTACTTC. It is translated as CSADPGTGMETQYF.

The gene calls are TRBV12-3 or TRBV12-4 and TRBJ2-1; D gene unclear. V was pared by 3 bases and J by 0 bases, with 12 bases between. The CDR3 is 16 amino acids. CDR3 loop: CASSFSRVSSYNEQFF. The CDR3 DNA reads as TGTGCCAGCAGTTTTTCCCGGGTGAGCTCCTACAATGAGCAGTTCTTC.

The rearrangement joins TRBV20-1 to TRBJ2-3, with 7 bases matching TRBD2. Trimming at V came to 0 bases and at J to 2 bases, leaving 2 bases not matched to a gene. CDR1 DFQATT and CDR2 SNEGSKA come from the germline V gene (reference sequence). The CDR3 totals 14 residues. The CDR3 is CSARDSGSTDTQYF. The CDR3 DNA sequence: TGCAGTGCTAGAGATAGCGGGTCCACAGATACGCAGTATTTT.

This clonotype was counted only a few times. The V call is TRBV20-1, the J call TRBJ2-5; maybe TRBD2 (5 bases). V was trimmed by 6 bases and J by 11 bases, leaving 16 bases between them. The CDR3 is made up of 11 amino acids. Looked up from germline, CDR1 is DFQATT and CDR2 is SNEGSKA (reference sequence). In nucleotides, the CDR3 is TGCAGTGCCCCTGTTGGAGGAGAGCAGTACTTC. The encoded protein is CSAPVGGEQYF.